The 17 T cell receptor beta chains below were found in one sample sequenced in a study of blood T cell repertoires in COVID-19. This table comes from immunoSEQ multiplex PCR, and its TCRdb copy is limited to in-frame clones, with some not included. This table holds roughly 160,000 clones, less than 90% found once. Sequencing was carried out using PBMCs or T cells enriched from blood (not recorded which). These receptors were collected from a woman aged 45-65 years who had recovered from COVID-19.

The CDR3 DNA reads as TGTGCCAGCAGCTTAGGGCAGGGGCTGGCTCAGCCCCAGCATTTT. It yields the protein CASSLGQGLAQPQHF. J is TRBJ1-5 and V is TRBV7-2; D is possibly TRBD1 (6 bases). V lost 1 base and J lost 6, with 13 bases in between. The CDR3 has 15 residues. Germline lookup yields CDR1 SGHTA and CDR2 FQGNSA.

J is TRBJ1-3 and V is TRBV21-1; the listed D gene, TRBD1, was not tested against the DNA. TRBV21-1 is noted as a pseudogene. This CDR3 comprises 13 residues. In nucleotides, the CDR3 is TGTGCCAGCAGCAAACCTTCTGGCAGCACCATATATTTT. Protein sequence: CASSKPSGSTIYF.

V is TRBV28 and J is TRBJ2-7; possible D gene TRBD1, 5 bases. Germline CDR1 is MDHEN and CDR2 is SYDVKM. The CDR3 covers 14 residues. The V end lost 5 bases, the J end lost 4 bases, and 15 bases lay between the germline ends. The CDR3 bases are TGTGCCAGCAGTCCCCCTGGCAGGGATTACGAGCAGTACTTC. It codes for CASSPPGRDYEQYF.

The chain is built from TRBV4-1 and TRBJ2-1; 9 bases align to TRBD2. V gave up 3 bases and J gave up 7 bases; unmatched junction bases: 4. This CDR3 has 14 residues. Germline V gives CDR1 MGHRA, CDR2 YSYEKL. CDR3 region: CASSHPGLANEQFF. The CDR3 coding sequence is TGCGCCAGCAGCCATCCGGGACTAGCAAATGAGCAGTTCTTC.

J is TRBJ2-7 and V is TRBV27; 7 bases map to TRBD1. Per germline, CDR1 MNHEY and CDR2 SMNVEV (reference sequence). The CDR3 runs 13 residues. V dropped 5 bases and J dropped 3; count of bases not matched to a gene: 4. The DNA for the CDR3 is TGTGCCAGCAGTGTGGACAGGAACTACGAGCAGTACTTC. Encoded protein: CASSVDRNYEQYF.

The chain recombines TRBV27 with TRBJ1-2; D gene ambiguous. CDR1 MNHEY and CDR2 SMNVEV come from the germline V gene (reference sequence). CDR3 length: 13 amino acids. The V and J ends lost 6 bases and 2 bases respectively, with 10 bases between them. The CDR3 nucleotides are TGTGCCAGCAGGACAACTTCGAACTATGGCTACACCTTC. It yields the protein CASRTTSNYGYTF.

J is TRBJ2-1 and V is TRBV6-4, with 7 bases matching TRBD1. J lost 8 bases, V lost 2 bases, and 3 bases had no gene match. CDR3 length equals 13 residues. CDR1 is MRHNA, CDR2 SNTAGT, per germline. CDR3 amino acids: CASSDGDSHEQFF. The CDR3 nucleotides read TGTGCCAGCAGTGACGGGGACAGTCATGAGCAGTTCTTC.

The genes are TRBV3-1 (or the pseudogene TRBV3-2) and TRBJ2-7; 9 bases are a match to TRBD1. The length of the CDR3 is 16 residues. The germline V gene has CDR1 LGHDT and CDR2 YNNKEL (reference sequence). The V gene end was trimmed by 3 bases and the J gene end by 6 bases; junction bases not matched to a gene: 12. The CDR3 loop is CASSHYPQGTGFEQYF. The CDR3 region has the DNA TGTGCCAGCAGCCATTACCCCCAAGGGACAGGGTTCGAGCAGTACTTC.

As concerns this clone: One end of the junction fails to match germline, which may point to a read error. The chain carries TRBV25-1 and TRBJ2-7, with 15 bases aligning to TRBD2. The CDR3 extends over 14 amino acids. Germline CDR1 and CDR2: MGHDK and SYGVNS. For the CDR3, the DNA is TGTGCCAGCAGTGAATATATTAGGACTAGCGGGAGGGTCTTC. Translating gives CASSEYIRTSGRVF.

The rearrangement uses TRBV2 and TRBJ2-1; 11 positions match TRBD2. Losses at the gene ends were 7 bases for V and 3 bases for J; bases not matched to a gene: 8. Germline CDR1 reads SNHLY; CDR2 reads FYNNEI. The CDR3 totals 16 residues. This CDR3 reads CASKLAGGPLYNEQFF. Written as DNA, the CDR3 is TGTGCCAGCAAATTAGCGGGAGGGCCCCTCTACAATGAGCAGTTCTTC.

The genes are TRBV30 and TRBJ2-1, with 9 bases fitting TRBD1. The CDR3 runs to 15 residues. Germline values: CDR1 GTSNPN, CDR2 SVGIG (reference sequence). V lost 2 bases and J lost 8; bases outside the gene matches: 10. CDR3 sequence (DNA): TGTGCCTGGAGTAAGGGGGGACAGGGTATGGATGAGCAGTTCTTC. This gives the protein CAWSKGGQGMDEQFF.

The V and J genes are TRBV6-2 or TRBV6-3 and TRBJ1-6; 10 nucleotides line up with TRBD1. CDR1 is MNHEY and CDR2 is SVGEGT in the germline V gene. The CDR3 totals 16 residues. The J segment lost 6 bases and the V segment lost 4 bases, leaving 6 bases of the junction unmatched. The CDR3 DNA is TGTGCCAGCAGTTCCGGGACAGGGGTATCTAATTCACCCCTCCACTTT. Its translation is CASSSGTGVSNSPLHF.

The chain is built from TRBV5-1 and TRBJ2-7, with TRBD2 matching over 7 bases. The V segment lost 1 base and the J segment 1 base; nucleotides outside the gene matches: 5. The germline V gene has CDR1 SGHRS and CDR2 YFSETQ. The CDR3 spans 15 residues. CDR3: CASSLTASGSYEQYF. For the CDR3, the DNA is TGCGCCAGCAGCTTGACGGCTAGCGGATCCTACGAGCAGTACTTC.

The chain has TRBV4-1 and TRBJ1-1; D gene uncertain. The CDR3 runs 15 residues. From germline, CDR1 is MGHRA and CDR2 YSYEKL. V dropped 0 bases and J dropped 1 base, with 9 bases sitting between them. The CDR3 DNA sequence: TGCGCCAGCAGCCAAGACGCCAGATGGAACACTGAAGCTTTCTTT. This sequence encodes CASSQDARWNTEAFF.

The V gene is TRBV18, the J gene TRBJ2-2, with TRBD2 identical over 13 bases. CDR1 is KGHSH, CDR2 LQKENI, per germline. V lost 1 base to trimming and J lost 4 bases; unmatched junction nucleotides: 3. This CDR3 comprises 17 residues. The CDR3 DNA reads TGTGCCAGCTCACCACTTGGACTAGCGGGAGTCACCGGGGAGCTGTTTTTT. It encodes CASSPLGLAGVTGELFF.

The chain uses TRBV30 and TRBJ1-5; D gene unclear. The CDR3 totals 13 residues. Germline V gene sequence: CDR1 GTSNPN, CDR2 SVGIG (reference sequence). Trimming took off 1 base at V and 4 bases at J, with 8 bases between the two ends. CDR3 sequence reads: CAWSEERNQPQHF. CDR3 nucleotides: TGTGCCTGGAGTGAGGAGAGGAATCAGCCCCAGCATTTT.

V gene TRBV7-2 combines with J gene TRBJ1-1, with D possibly matching TRBD1 (5 bases). Germline-derived CDR1 and CDR2 are SGHTA and FQGNSA. This CDR3 comprises 14 residues. Trimming took 3 bases from V and 0 from J, leaving 8 bases between them. The CDR3 DNA reads as TGTGCCAGCAGCTTGGAGGGGATGAACACTGAAGCTTTCTTT. This encodes CASSLEGMNTEAFF.